A single sample gave rise to the 29 T cell receptor beta chains below, sequenced in a study of blood T cell repertoires in COVID-19. Assay: immunoSEQ multiplex PCR; the TCRdb copy retains only in-frame clones and omits some. The sample has around 270,000 clones, around 89% seen once. The sequencing sample was made of peripheral blood. The source is a man aged 25-45 years with acute or convalescent COVID-19.

The genes are TRBV7-8 and TRBJ1-5, with D perhaps matching TRBD1 (6 bases). The CDR3 runs to 16 residues. V was clipped by 0 bases and J by 0 bases, with 9 bases between them. Germline lookup yields CDR1 SGHVS and CDR2 FQNEAQ. The CDR3 coding sequence is TGTGCCAGCAGCTTAGCCCAGGGGATTAGCAATCAGCCCCAGCATTTT. Its translation: CASSLAQGISNQPQHF.

This chain connects TRBV6-5 to TRBJ1-1, with D perhaps TRBD1 (6 bases). The V gene lost 5 bases and the J gene lost 4 bases, with 17 bases spanning the gap. This CDR3 comprises 15 residues. CDR1 MNHEY and CDR2 SVGAGI come from the germline V gene. CDR3: CASSPRGRVSTEAFF. DNA of the CDR3: TGTGCCAGCAGTCCCAGGGGTCGGGTTAGCACTGAAGCTTTCTTT.

This clone was picked up a small number of times. The genes are TRBV3-1 (or the pseudogene TRBV3-2) and TRBJ2-3, with 8 bases matching TRBD1. Germline V gene sequence: CDR1 LGHDT, CDR2 YNNKEL (reference sequence). The CDR3 is 15 amino acids. Trimming at V came to 2 bases and at J to 4 bases, leaving 5 bases not matched to a gene. The CDR3 DNA reads as TGTGCCAGCAGCCAACCTTCAGGGGGCGCAGATACGCAGTATTTT. This codes for CASSQPSGGADTQYF.

This clone was picked up one time. This chain joins TRBV2 and TRBJ1-5; 7 nucleotides align to TRBD1. J gave up 0 bases and V 4 bases, and 6 bases lay outside the gene matches. The germline CDR1 and CDR2 sequences are SNHLY and FYNNEI. The CDR3 is made up of 16 amino acids. The CDR3 loop reads CASSASGTDSNQPQHF. CDR3 nucleotides: TGTGCCAGCAGTGCCTCCGGGACAGATAGCAATCAGCCCCAGCATTTT.

The rearrangement uses TRBV14 and TRBJ1-2; D is unclear. The ends were cut back, 4 bases at V and 2 bases at J, with 8 bases in the middle. The CDR3 is 13 residues long. Germline V lookup: CDR1 SGHDN, CDR2 FVKESK. The CDR3 reads CASSPDTNYGYTF. The DNA for the CDR3 is TGTGCCAGCAGCCCCGACACGAACTATGGCTACACCTTC. The full variable domain, its missing parts supplied by reference TRBV14 and TRBJ1-2, is EAGVTQFPSHSVIEKGQTVTLRCDPISGHDNLYWYRRVMGKEIKFLLHFVKESKQDESGMPNNRFLAERTGGTYSTLKVQPAELEDSGVYFCASSPDTNYGYTFGSGTRLTVV.

The CDR3 bases are TGTGCCAGCAGTTCCTACTTTAAAGAGACCCAGTACTTC. Translation gives CASSSYFKETQYF. This chain joins TRBV28 and TRBJ2-5; D unresolved. The CDR3 totals 13 residues. Deletions cut 4 bases from V and 3 bases from J, with 9 bases between. Germline values: CDR1 MDHEN, CDR2 SYDVKM.

CDR3 amino acids: CASSFSGPRGGSPLHF. The CDR3 DNA reads TGTGCCAGCAGCTTTAGCGGACCAAGGGGGGGATCACCCCTCCACTTT. J is TRBJ1-6 and V is TRBV7-2; the D gene is possibly TRBD1 (6 bases). CDR3 length: 16 amino acids. V shed 3 bases and J shed 10 bases, with 19 bases lying between them. Looked up from germline, CDR1 is SGHTA and CDR2 is FQGNSA.

This chain uses TRBV19 with TRBJ2-4; 8 nucleotides match TRBD2. Unmatched junction bases numbered 18, after V lost 3 bases and J lost 5 bases. This CDR3 comprises 19 residues. Germline V gene lookup returns CDR1 LNHDA and CDR2 SQIVND (reference sequence). The CDR3 reads CASSMKRGSVSRSQNIQYF. CDR3 bases: TGTGCCAGTAGTATGAAGCGGGGGAGCGTATCTCGTTCCCAAAACATTCAGTACTTC.

The rearrangement links TRBV28 to TRBJ1-3, with D unclear. Germline V gives CDR1 MDHEN, CDR2 SYDVKM. The CDR3 loop spans 14 amino acids. The ends were cut back, 5 bases at V and 0 bases at J, with 8 bases in the middle. The CDR3 sequence: CASSLGDSGNTIYF. CDR3 DNA sequence: TGTGCCAGCAGTCTAGGAGACTCTGGAAACACCATATATTTT.

This clone was recorded only once. This rearrangement joins TRBV5-1 to TRBJ1-1; 8 bases are shared with TRBD1. The CDR3 consists of 16 residues. CDR1 is SGHRS, CDR2 YFSETQ, per germline. Losses at the gene ends were 1 base for V and 5 bases for J; bases not matched to a gene: 10. This chain's CDR3 is CASSLSGPDRDTEAFF. In DNA, the CDR3 is TGCGCCAGCAGCTTGTCGGGTCCGGACAGGGATACTGAAGCTTTCTTT.

The chain carries TRBV27 and TRBJ2-1; the match to TRBD2 covers 11 bases. Trimming at V came to 5 bases and at J to 1 base, leaving 4 bases not matched to a gene. The CDR3 has 16 amino acids. From germline, CDR1 is MNHEY and CDR2 SMNVEV (reference sequence). The CDR3 here is CASSDLAGGSYNEQFF. CDR3 bases: TGTGCCAGCAGTGACCTAGCGGGAGGATCCTACAATGAGCAGTTCTTC.

The chain joins TRBV7-9 to TRBJ1-2; TRBD1 might be the D (6 bases). Germline V gene sequence: CDR1 SEHNR, CDR2 FQNEAQ (reference sequence). The V end lost 11 bases, the J end lost 4 bases, and 17 bases lay between the germline ends. The CDR3 sequence is 13 residues long. Here the CDR3 DNA reads TGTGCCCCAGGGGCGGGGGATGGCTATGGCTACACCTTC. Residues: CAPGAGDGYGYTF.

The J gene is TRBJ2-5, the V gene TRBV2; D may be TRBD2 (5 bases). Germline CDR1 SNHLY, CDR2 FYNNEI. Trimming cost V 5 bases and J 2 bases, with 15 bases left between them. The length of the CDR3 is 15 residues. The DNA of the CDR3 is TGTGCCAGCAGTCGCCTTGAGGGTGGACAAGAGACCCAGTACTTC. Translating it yields CASSRLEGGQETQYF. The variable domain in full, with the rest retrieved from reference TRBV2 and TRBJ2-5, is EPEVTQTPSHQVTQMGQEVILRCVPISNHLYFYWYRQILGQKVEFLVSFYNNEISEKSEIFDDQFSVERPDGSNFTLKIRSTKLEDSAMYFCASSRLEGGQETQYFGPGTRLLVL.

The chain links TRBV12-3 or TRBV12-4 to TRBJ2-5; a weak D match, TRBD2 (5 bases). Trimming took 6 bases from V and 5 from J, leaving 10 bases between them. This CDR3 comprises 12 residues. CDR3 sequence: CASRSEAETQYF. DNA of the CDR3: TGTGCCAGCAGATCGGAGGCGGAGACCCAGTACTTC.

The rearrangement joins TRBV19 to TRBJ2-7; TRBD1 matches 7 bases. V lost 4 bases and J lost 3; bases outside the gene matches: 9. Germline CDR1 is LNHDA and CDR2 is SQIVND (reference sequence). The CDR3 covers 15 residues. As DNA, the CDR3 is TGTGCCAGTAGTACACTCGGGACAGCCCTCTACGAGCAGTACTTC. Its protein is CASSTLGTALYEQYF.

This clone was seen only once. The V gene is TRBV5-1, the J gene TRBJ1-3; 8 bases fit TRBD1. Trimming took 2 bases from V and 1 from J; bases not matched to a gene: 5. CDR3 length: 16 residues. From germline, CDR1 is SGHRS and CDR2 YFSETQ. Here the CDR3 reads CASSFGTGGSGNTIYF. As DNA, the CDR3 is TGCGCCAGCAGCTTCGGGACAGGAGGGTCTGGAAACACCATATATTTT.

The chain couples TRBV18 to TRBJ1-2, with a tentative D call TRBD1 (6 bases). V was clipped by 2 bases and J by 3 bases, with 13 bases between them. Germline loops: CDR1 KGHSH, CDR2 LQKENI. The CDR3 extends over 15 amino acids. The CDR3 loop reads CASSPTDSKHYGYTF. CDR3 DNA sequence: TGTGCCAGCTCACCAACGGACAGTAAGCACTATGGCTACACCTTC.

The chain is built from TRBV4-1 and TRBJ1-3; 10 bases are shared with TRBD1. Germline V lookup: CDR1 MGHRA, CDR2 YSYEKL. The CDR3 extends over 16 amino acids. V trimming: 1 base; J trimming: 2 bases; junction bases outside the gene matches: 2. CDR3 DNA sequence: TGCGCCAGCAGCCAAGTTGGGACAGGGGCTGGAAACACCATATATTTT. Translation gives CASSQVGTGAGNTIYF.

This clone was counted a few times. V and J are TRBV11-2 and TRBJ1-3; D gene ambiguous. V was cut by 5 bases and J by 0 bases, with 11 bases left in between. This CDR3 region has 15 residues. Germline CDR1 reads SGHAT; CDR2 reads FQNNGV. The CDR3 sequence is CASSGRPGSGNTIYF. The DNA of the CDR3 is TGTGCCAGCAGCGGGCGCCCCGGCTCTGGAAACACCATATATTTT.

The J gene is TRBJ2-3, the V gene TRBV28, with D maybe TRBD1 (6 bases). CDR3 length: 14 amino acids. V was shortened by 6 bases and J by 5 bases, with 15 bases between the two germline ends. CDR1 and CDR2 from the germline V gene are MDHEN and SYDVKM. Here the CDR3 reads CASRRDNIIDTQYF. CDR3 nucleotides: TGTGCCAGCAGGAGGGACAATATTATAGATACGCAGTATTTT.

The V and J genes are TRBV5-6 and TRBJ1-5, with TRBD1 matching 7 bases. V lost 2 bases to trimming and J lost 7 bases; unmatched junction nucleotides: 12. The CDR3 covers 16 residues. Germline V CDR1 and CDR2: SGHDT, YYEEEE. CDR3 protein: CASSLGTGEIGQPQHF. DNA for the CDR3: TGTGCCAGCAGCTTAGGCACAGGGGAAATCGGCCAGCCCCAGCATTTT.

The chain links TRBV30 to TRBJ1-6, with D perhaps TRBD1 (6 bases). This CDR3 has 14 residues. Trimming removed 0 bases at V and 7 bases at J, with 10 bases between. Germline CDR1 and CDR2: GTSNPN and SVGIG (reference sequence). In nucleotides, the CDR3 is TGTGCCTGGAGTGTAGGGGGAACCAATTCACCCCTCCACTTT. Translation gives CAWSVGGTNSPLHF. The full variable domain, rest sourced from reference TRBV30 and TRBJ1-6, is SQTIHQWPATLVQPVGSPLSLECTVEGTSNPNLYWYRQAAGRGLQLLFYSVGIGQISSEVPQNLSASRPQDRQFILSSKKLLLSDSGFYLCAWSVGGTNSPLHFGNGTRLTVT.

The V call is TRBV12-3 or TRBV12-4, the J call TRBJ2-5; TRBD1 matches at 7 bases. The length of the CDR3 is 13 residues. Trimming removed 6 bases from V and 2 bases from J; junction bases left unmatched: 3. The DNA for the CDR3 is TGTGCCAGCAGGGTGACAGGGCAAGAGACCCAGTACTTC. Protein sequence: CASRVTGQETQYF.

The V call is TRBV5-1, the J call TRBJ1-1, with D tentatively TRBD1 (5 bases). The V and J ends lost 0 bases and 0 bases respectively, with 9 bases between them. The V gene's germline CDR1 is SGHRS and CDR2 YFSETQ. This CDR3 contains 15 residues. CDR3 protein: CASSLAAGMNTEAFF. DNA for the CDR3: TGCGCCAGCAGCTTGGCGGCAGGGATGAACACTGAAGCTTTCTTT.

The chain recombines TRBV5-6 with TRBJ1-4; TRBD1 aligns across 11 bases. V was pared by 5 bases and J by 7 bases, with 10 bases of the junction left unmatched. Germline V gene data show CDR1 as SGHDT and CDR2 as YYEEEE. This CDR3 is 16 amino acids long. CDR3 in amino acids: CASRSGPGTGGEKLFF. In nucleotides, the CDR3 is TGTGCCAGCAGATCTGGACCCGGGACAGGGGGTGAAAAACTGTTTTTT.

This chain joins TRBV7-8 and TRBJ2-3, with 8 bases matching TRBD2. In germline, CDR1 is SGHVS, CDR2 FQNEAQ. The CDR3 covers 16 residues. Trimming cost V 5 bases and J 4 bases; bases outside gene matches: 11. CDR3 region: CASSTRGLVLADTQYF. CDR3 coding DNA: TGTGCCAGCAGCACGCGGGGACTAGTCTTGGCAGATACGCAGTATTTT.

This clone was observed once. The chain recombines TRBV5-5 with TRBJ1-1, with D perhaps matching TRBD1 (5 bases). V lost 1 base to trimming and J lost 4 bases, with 17 bases between them. CDR3 length: 16 amino acids. Germline assignment: CDR1 SGHKS and CDR2 YYEKEE (reference sequence). CDR3 amino acids: CASSLLGPSTGTEAFF. Here the CDR3 DNA reads TGTGCCAGCAGCTTGTTGGGGCCTTCAACAGGCACTGAAGCTTTCTTT.

The chain carries TRBV6-4 and TRBJ2-7, with D maybe TRBD1 (6 bases). With 7 bases removed from V and 3 bases from J, the gap between germline ends came to 13 bases. The CDR3 loop spans 13 amino acids. Germline V gives CDR1 MRHNA, CDR2 SNTAGT. Here the CDR3 DNA reads TGTGCCAGCAAATACCGGGACAACTACGAGCAGTACTTC. Its translation is CASKYRDNYEQYF.

This chain uses TRBV2 with TRBJ2-5; D is possibly TRBD1 (5 bases). Germline CDR1 reads SNHLY; CDR2 reads FYNNEI. Trimming cost V 5 bases and J 2 bases, with 12 bases left between them. The CDR3 is made up of 14 amino acids. The CDR3 nucleotides are TGTGCCAGCAGTACGCAACAGGAGCAAGAGACCCAGTACTTC. Its protein product is CASSTQQEQETQYF.